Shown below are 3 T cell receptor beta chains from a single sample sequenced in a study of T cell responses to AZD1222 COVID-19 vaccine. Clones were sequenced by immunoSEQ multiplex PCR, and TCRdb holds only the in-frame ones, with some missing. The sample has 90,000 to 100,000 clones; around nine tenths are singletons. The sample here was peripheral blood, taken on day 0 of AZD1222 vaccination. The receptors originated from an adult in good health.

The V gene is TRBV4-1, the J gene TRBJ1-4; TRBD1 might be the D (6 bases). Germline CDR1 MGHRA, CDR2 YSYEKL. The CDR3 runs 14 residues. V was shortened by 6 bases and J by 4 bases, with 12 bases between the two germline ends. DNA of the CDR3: TGCGCCAGCAGGCCCGGACAGAGTAATGAAAAACTGTTTTTT. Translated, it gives CASRPGQSNEKLFF.

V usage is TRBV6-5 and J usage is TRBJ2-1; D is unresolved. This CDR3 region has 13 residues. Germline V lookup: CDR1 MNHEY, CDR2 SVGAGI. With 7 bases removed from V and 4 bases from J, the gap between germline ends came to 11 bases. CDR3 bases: TGTGCCAGCATGGCCCCACCTTACAATGAGCAGTTCTTC. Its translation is CASMAPPYNEQFF.

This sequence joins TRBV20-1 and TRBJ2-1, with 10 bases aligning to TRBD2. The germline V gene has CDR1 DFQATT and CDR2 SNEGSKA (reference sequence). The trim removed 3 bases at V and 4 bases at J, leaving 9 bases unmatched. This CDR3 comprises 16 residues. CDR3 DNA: TGCAGTGCTAGTACGCTAGCGGGAGAGGGGTACAATGAGCAGTTCTTC. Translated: CSASTLAGEGYNEQFF.